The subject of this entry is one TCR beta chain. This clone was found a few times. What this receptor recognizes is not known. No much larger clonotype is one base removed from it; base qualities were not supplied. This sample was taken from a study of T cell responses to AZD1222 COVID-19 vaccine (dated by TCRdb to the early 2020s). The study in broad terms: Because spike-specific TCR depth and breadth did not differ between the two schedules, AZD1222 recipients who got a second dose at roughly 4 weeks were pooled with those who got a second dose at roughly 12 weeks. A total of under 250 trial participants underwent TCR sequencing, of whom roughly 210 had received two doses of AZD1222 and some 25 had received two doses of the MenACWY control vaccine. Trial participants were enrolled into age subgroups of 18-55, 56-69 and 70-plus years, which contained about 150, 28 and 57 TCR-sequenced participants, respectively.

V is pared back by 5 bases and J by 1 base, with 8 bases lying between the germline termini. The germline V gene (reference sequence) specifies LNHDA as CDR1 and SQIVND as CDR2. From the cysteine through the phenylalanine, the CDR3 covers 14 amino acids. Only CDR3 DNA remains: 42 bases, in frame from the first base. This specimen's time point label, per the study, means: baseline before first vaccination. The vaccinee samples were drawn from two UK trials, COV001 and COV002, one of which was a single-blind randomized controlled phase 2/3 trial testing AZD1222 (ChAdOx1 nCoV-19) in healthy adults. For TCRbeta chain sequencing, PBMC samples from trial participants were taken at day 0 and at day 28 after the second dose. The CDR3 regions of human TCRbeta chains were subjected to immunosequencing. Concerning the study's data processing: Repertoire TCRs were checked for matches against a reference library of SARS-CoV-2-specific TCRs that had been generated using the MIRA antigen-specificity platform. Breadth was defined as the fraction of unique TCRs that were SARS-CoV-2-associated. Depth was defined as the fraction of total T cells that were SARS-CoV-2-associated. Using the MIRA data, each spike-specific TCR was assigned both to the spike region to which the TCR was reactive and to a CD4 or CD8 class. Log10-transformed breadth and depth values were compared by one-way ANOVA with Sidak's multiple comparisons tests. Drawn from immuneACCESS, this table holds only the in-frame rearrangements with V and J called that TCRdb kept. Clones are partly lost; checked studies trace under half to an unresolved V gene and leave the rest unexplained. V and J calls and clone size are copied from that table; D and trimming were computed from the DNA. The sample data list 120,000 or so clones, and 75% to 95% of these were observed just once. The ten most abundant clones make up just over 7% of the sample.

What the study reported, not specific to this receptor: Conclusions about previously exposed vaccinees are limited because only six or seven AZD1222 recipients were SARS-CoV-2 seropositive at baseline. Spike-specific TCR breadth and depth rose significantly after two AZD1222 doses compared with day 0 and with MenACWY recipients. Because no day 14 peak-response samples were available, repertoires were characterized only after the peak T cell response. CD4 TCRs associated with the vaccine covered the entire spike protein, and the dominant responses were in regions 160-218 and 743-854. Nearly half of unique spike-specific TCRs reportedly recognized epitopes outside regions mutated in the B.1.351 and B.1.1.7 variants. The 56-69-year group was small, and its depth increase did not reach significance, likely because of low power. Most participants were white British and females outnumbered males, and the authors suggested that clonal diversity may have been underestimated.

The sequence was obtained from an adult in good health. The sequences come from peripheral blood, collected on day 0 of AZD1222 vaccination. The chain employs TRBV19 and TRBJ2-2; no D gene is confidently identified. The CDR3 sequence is CASSFNRNTGELFF. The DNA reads TGTGCCAGTAGTTTTAACAGGAACACCGGGGAGCTGTTTTTT.